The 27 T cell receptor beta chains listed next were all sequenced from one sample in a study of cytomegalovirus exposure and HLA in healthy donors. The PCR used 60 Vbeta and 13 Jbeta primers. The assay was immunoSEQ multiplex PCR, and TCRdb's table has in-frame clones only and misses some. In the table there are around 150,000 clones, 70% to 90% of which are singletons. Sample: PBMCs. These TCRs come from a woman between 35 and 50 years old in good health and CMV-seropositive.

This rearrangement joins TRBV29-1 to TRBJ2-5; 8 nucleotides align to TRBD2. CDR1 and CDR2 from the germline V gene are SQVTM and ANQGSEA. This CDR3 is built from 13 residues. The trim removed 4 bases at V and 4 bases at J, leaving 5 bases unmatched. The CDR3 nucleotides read TGCAGCGTTGCGAGCGGGGGAGGAGAGACCCAGTACTTC. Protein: CSVASGGGETQYF. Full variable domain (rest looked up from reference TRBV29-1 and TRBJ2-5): SAVISQKPSRDICQRGTSLTIQCQVDSQVTMMFWYRQQPGQSLTLIATANQGSEATYESGFVIDKFPISRPNLTFSTLTVSNMSPEDSSIYLCSVASGGGETQYFGPGTRLLVL.

The CDR3 sequence is CASSAGGTDTQYF. CDR3 coding DNA: TGTGCCAGCAGCGCGGGGGGCACAGATACGCAGTATTTT. The V and J genes are TRBV9 and TRBJ2-3; D perhaps matches TRBD2 (6 bases). The V end lost 3 bases, the J end lost 1 base, and 6 bases lay between the germline ends. The CDR3 spans 13 residues. Germline CDR1 is SGDLS and CDR2 is YYNGEE.

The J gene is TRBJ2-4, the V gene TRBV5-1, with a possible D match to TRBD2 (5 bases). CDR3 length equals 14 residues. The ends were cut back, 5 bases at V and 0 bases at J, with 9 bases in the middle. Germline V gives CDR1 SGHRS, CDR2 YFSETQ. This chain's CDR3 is CASSPGLAKNIQYF. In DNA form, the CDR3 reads TGCGCCAGCAGTCCGGGGTTAGCCAAAAACATTCAGTACTTC.

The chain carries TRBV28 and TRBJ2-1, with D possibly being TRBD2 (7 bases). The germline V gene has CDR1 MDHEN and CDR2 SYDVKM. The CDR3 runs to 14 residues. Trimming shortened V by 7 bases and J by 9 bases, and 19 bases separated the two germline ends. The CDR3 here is CASTKGGATTEQFF. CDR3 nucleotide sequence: TGTGCCAGCACTAAGGGGGGGGCCACCACTGAGCAGTTCTTC.

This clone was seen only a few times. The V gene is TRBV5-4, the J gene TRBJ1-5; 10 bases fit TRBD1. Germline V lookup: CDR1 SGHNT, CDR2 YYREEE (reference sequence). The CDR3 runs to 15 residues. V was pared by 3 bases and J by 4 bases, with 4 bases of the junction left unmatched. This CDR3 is CASSSGTGDNQPQHF. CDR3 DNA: TGTGCCAGCAGCTCCGGGACAGGGGATAATCAGCCCCAGCATTTT.

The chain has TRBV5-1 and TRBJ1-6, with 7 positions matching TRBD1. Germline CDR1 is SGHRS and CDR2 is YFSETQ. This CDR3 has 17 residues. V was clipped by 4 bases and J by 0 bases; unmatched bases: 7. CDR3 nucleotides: TGCGCCAGCAGCGCCCGACAGGGTAGCTCCTATAATTCACCCCTCCACTTT. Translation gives CASSARQGSSYNSPLHF.

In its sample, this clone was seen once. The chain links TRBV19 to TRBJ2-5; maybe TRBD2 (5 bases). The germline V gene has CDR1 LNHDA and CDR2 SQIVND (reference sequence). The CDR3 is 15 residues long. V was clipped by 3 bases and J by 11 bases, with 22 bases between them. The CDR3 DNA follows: TGTGCCAGTAGTATGACTCGACGCGGCTTGAGGGAGCAGTACTTC. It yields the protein CASSMTRRGLREQYF. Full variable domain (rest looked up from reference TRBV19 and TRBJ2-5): DGGITQSPKYLFRKEGQNVTLSCEQNLNHDAMYWYRQDPGQGLRLIYYSQIVNDFQKGDIAEGYSVSREKKESFPLTVTSAQKNPTAFYLCASSMTRRGLREQYFGPGTRLLVL.

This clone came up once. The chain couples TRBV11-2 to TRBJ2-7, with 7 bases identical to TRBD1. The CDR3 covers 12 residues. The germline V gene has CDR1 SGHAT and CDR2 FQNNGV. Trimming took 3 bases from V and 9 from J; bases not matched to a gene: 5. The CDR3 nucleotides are TGTGCCAGCAGCTTCCGGGACAGCTGGCAGTACTTC. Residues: CASSFRDSWQYF.

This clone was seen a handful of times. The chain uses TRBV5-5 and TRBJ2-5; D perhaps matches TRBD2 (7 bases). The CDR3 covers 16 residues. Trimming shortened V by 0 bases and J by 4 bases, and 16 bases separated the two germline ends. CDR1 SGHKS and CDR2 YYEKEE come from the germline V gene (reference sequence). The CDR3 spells CASSLGGAGDLETQYF. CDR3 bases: TGTGCCAGCAGCTTGGGGGGGGCGGGAGACTTAGAGACCCAGTACTTC.

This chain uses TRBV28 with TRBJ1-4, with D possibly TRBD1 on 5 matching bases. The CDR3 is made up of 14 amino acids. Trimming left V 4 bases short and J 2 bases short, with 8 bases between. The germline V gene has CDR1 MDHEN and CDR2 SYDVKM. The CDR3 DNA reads TGTGCCAGCAGTTCTTCAGGGACTAATGAAAAACTGTTTTTT. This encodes CASSSSGTNEKLFF.

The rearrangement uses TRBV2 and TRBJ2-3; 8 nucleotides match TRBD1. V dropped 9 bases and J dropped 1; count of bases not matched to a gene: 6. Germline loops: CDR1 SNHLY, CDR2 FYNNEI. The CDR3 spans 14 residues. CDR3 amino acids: CASGRTGRTDTQYF. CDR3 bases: TGTGCCAGTGGGAGGACAGGGCGCACAGATACGCAGTATTTT.

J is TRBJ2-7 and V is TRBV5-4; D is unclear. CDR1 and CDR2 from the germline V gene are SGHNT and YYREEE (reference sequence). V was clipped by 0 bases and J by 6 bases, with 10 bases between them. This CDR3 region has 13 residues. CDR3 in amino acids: CASSLGANSEQYF. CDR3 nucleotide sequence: TGTGCCAGCAGCTTGGGGGCAAATTCCGAGCAGTACTTC.

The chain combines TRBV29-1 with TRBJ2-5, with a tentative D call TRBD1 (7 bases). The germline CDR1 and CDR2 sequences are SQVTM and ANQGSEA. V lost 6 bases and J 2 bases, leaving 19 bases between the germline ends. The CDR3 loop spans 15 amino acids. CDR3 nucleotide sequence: TGCAGCGTCGCTCACAGGGGACTGGGGCAAGAGACCCAGTACTTC. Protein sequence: CSVAHRGLGQETQYF.

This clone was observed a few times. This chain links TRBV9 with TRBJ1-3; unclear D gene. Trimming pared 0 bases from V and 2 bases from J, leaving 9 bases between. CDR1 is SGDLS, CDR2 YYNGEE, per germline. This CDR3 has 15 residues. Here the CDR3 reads CASSVGAAAGNTIYF. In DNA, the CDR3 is TGTGCCAGCAGCGTAGGGGCAGCCGCTGGAAACACCATATATTTT.

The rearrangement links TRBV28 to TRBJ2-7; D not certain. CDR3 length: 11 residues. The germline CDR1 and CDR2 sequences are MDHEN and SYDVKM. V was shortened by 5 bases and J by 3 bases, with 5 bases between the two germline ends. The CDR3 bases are TGTGCCAGCAGTGAGATCTACGAGCAGTACTTC. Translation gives CASSEIYEQYF.

The CDR3, as DNA: TGTGCCAGCAGCTCAGGGGCGGTAGCAACTAATGAAAAACTGTTTTTT. It yields the protein CASSSGAVATNEKLFF. The V call is TRBV7-9, the J call TRBJ1-4; maybe TRBD1 (6 bases). The CDR3 runs 16 residues. Germline V gene data show CDR1 as SEHNR and CDR2 as FQNEAQ (reference sequence). Deletions cut 4 bases from V and 0 bases from J, with 12 bases between.

CDR3 nucleotide sequence: TGTGCCAGCAGCGTAGAAGGGGCCCGAAACAATGAGCAGTTCTTC. It yields the protein CASSVEGARNNEQFF. This rearrangement joins TRBV9 to TRBJ2-1; tentative D call: TRBD1 (5 bases). Germline V lookup: CDR1 SGDLS, CDR2 YYNGEE. Trimming took off 0 bases at V and 5 bases at J, with 12 bases between the two ends. CDR3 size: 15 residues.

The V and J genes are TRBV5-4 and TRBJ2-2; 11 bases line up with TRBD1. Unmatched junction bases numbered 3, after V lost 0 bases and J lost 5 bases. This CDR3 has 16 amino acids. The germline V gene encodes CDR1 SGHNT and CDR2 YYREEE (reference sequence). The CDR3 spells CASSLAGTGGTGELFF. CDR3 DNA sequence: TGTGCCAGCAGCTTGGCTGGGACAGGGGGAACCGGGGAGCTGTTTTTT.

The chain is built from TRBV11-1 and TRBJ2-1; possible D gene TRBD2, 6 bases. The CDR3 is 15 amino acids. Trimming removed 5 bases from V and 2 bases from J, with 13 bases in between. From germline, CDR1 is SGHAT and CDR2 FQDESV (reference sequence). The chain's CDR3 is CASSPREYAYNEQFF. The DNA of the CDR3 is TGTGCCAGCAGCCCGCGGGAATACGCCTACAATGAGCAGTTCTTC.

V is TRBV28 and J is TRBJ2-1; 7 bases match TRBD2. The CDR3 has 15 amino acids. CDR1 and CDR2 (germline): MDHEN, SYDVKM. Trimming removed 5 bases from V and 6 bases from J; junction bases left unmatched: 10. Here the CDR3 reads CASSLTSVQVNEQFF. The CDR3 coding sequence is TGTGCCAGCAGTCTAACTAGCGTTCAGGTCAATGAGCAGTTCTTC.

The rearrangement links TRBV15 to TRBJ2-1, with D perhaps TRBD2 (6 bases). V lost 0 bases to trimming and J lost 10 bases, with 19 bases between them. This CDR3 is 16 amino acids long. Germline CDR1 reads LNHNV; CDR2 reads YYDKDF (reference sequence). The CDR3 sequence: CATSRDNAGTTMEQFF. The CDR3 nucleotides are TGTGCCACCAGCAGAGATAACGCGGGAACCACAATGGAGCAGTTCTTC.

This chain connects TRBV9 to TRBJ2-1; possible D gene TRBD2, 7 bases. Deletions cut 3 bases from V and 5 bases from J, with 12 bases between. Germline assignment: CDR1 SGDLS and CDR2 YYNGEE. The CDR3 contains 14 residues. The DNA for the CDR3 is TGTGCCAGCAGCGCTCACGGGGGGCACAATGAGCAGTTCTTC. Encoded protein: CASSAHGGHNEQFF.

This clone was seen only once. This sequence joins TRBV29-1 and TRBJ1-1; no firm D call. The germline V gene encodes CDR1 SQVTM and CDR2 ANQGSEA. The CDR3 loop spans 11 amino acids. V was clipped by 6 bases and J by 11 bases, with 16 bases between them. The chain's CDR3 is CSVPPQEAAFF. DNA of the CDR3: TGCAGCGTCCCCCCGCAAGAGGCGGCTTTCTTT.

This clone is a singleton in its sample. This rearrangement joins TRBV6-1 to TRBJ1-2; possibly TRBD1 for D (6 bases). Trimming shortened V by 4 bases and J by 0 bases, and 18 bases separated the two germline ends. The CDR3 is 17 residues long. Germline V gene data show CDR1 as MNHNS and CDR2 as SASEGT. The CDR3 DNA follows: TGTGCCAGCAGTGGAGCACGGACAGCCTTAGCTAACTATGGCTACACCTTC. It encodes CASSGARTALANYGYTF.

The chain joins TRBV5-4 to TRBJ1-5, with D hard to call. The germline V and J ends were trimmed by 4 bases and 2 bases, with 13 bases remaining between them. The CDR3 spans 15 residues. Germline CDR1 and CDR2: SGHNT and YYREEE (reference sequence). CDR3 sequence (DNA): TGTGCCAGCAGCCCGGCCCCGGGTGGCAATCAGCCCCAGCATTTT. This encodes CASSPAPGGNQPQHF.

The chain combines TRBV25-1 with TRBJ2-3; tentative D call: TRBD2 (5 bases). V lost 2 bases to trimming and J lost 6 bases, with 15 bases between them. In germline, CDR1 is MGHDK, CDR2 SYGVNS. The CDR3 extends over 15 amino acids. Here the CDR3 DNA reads TGTGCCAGCAGTGAAGGGGATCCCAGGACTGATACGCAGTATTTT. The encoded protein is CASSEGDPRTDTQYF.

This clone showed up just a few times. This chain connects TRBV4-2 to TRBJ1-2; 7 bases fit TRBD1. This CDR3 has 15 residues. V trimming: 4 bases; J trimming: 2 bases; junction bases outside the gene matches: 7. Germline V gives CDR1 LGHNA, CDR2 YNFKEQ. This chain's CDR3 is CASSPSGTDNYGYTF. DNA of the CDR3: TGTGCCAGCAGCCCCTCCGGGACAGACAACTATGGCTACACCTTC.